These T cell receptor beta chains were read from a single sample in a study of blood T cell repertoires in COVID-19. Method: immunoSEQ multiplex PCR; TCRdb's copy keeps in-frame clones and lacks some. The sample includes about 100,000 clones, 91% of them seen just once. The material sequenced was peripheral blood. The receptors here all came from a man between 45 and 60 years old with acute or convalescent COVID-19. Each CDR3 is given with its conserved first and last residue. D genes are given only for firm matches. Clone size is stated in some rows and not others, as once, few, many or a class when expanded.

D: -
V: TRBV27
size: -
J: TRBJ1-1
DNA: TGTGCCAGCAGTAGTAACAGGAGGAACACTGAAGCTTTCTTT
CDR3: CASSSNRRNTEAFF

D: TRBD2
V: TRBV2
size: -
J: TRBJ2-1
DNA: TGTGCCAGCAGTGTCTTGCGGGAGGAGCAGTTCTTC
CDR3: CASSVLREEQFF

D: TRBD1
V: TRBV10-3
size: -
J: TRBJ2-5
DNA: TGTGCCATCAGCCAGGACAGGGTTGAGACCCAGTACTTC
CDR3: CAISQDRVETQYF

D: TRBD1
V: TRBV25-1
size: once
J: TRBJ1-2
DNA: TGTGCCAGCAGCGGACAGGGGGCGGGCTATGGCTACACCTTC
CDR3: CASSGQGAGYGYTF

D: -
V: TRBV12-3/TRBV12-4
size: -
J: TRBJ1-5
DNA: TGTGCCAGCAGTTTCGTCGGGGATCAGCCCCAGCATTTT
CDR3: CASSFVGDQPQHF

D: TRBD1
V: TRBV5-1
size: -
J: TRBJ2-1
DNA: TGCGCCAGCAGCCCAAATACGCCAGGGGGCTCAAAGGATGCAAATGAGCAGTTCTTC
CDR3: CASSPNTPGGSKDANEQFF

D: TRBD1
V: TRBV6-2/TRBV6-3
size: -
J: TRBJ1-6
DNA: TGTGCCAGCAGTTACGAGGGGGCTAATTCACCCCTCCACTTT
CDR3: CASSYEGANSPLHF

D: -
V: TRBV25-1
size: -
J: TRBJ1-1
DNA: TGTGCCAGCAGCAACCCGCTTGCGGCACCCACTGAAGCTTTCTTT
CDR3: CASSNPLAAPTEAFF

D: TRBD2
V: TRBV4-1
size: -
J: TRBJ2-3
DNA: TGCGCCAGCAGCCAAGACCCCCCAAAAGGACTAGCGGGGGGCACAGATACGCAGTATTTT
CDR3: CASSQDPPKGLAGGTDTQYF

D: TRBD1
V: TRBV5-6
size: -
J: TRBJ1-4
DNA: TGTGCCAGCAGCGGCGGGACAGGGAGTCTATTGTACGAAAAACTGTTTTTT
CDR3: CASSGGTGSLLYEKLFF

D: TRBD2
V: TRBV14
size: -
J: TRBJ2-1
DNA: TGTGCCAGCAGCCAATCTAGCGGGGGTTGGAATGAGCAGTTCTTC
CDR3: CASSQSSGGWNEQFF

D: -
V: TRBV5-1
size: once
J: TRBJ2-7
DNA: TGCGCCAGCAGGCCGACCCTGACTTCCTACGAGCAGTACTTC
CDR3: CASRPTLTSYEQYF

D: -
V: TRBV5-1
size: -
J: TRBJ1-1
DNA: TGCGCCAGCAGCTCGGGGGTCATGAACACTGAAGCTTTCTTT
CDR3: CASSSGVMNTEAFF

D: TRBD1
V: TRBV7-8
size: -
J: TRBJ1-2
DNA: TGTGCCAGCAGCTTAGACAACAGGGGCGGCTATGGCTACACCTTC
CDR3: CASSLDNRGGYGYTF

D: -
V: TRBV28
size: -
J: TRBJ1-2
DNA: TGTGCCAGCAGTTTTACGGGAATCCCCGATGGCTACACCTTC
CDR3: CASSFTGIPDGYTF

D: -
V: TRBV10-2
size: -
J: TRBJ2-3
DNA: TGCGCCAGCAGTGAGATAGGCACAGATACGCAGTATTTT
CDR3: CASSEIGTDTQYF

D: -
V: TRBV4-1
size: -
J: TRBJ1-4
DNA: TGCGCCAGCAGCCCCTTGACTGCAACTAATGAAAAACTGTTTTTT
CDR3: CASSPLTATNEKLFF

D: -
V: TRBV19
size: -
J: TRBJ1-1
DNA: TGTGCCAGTAGTTACAGGCTGTGGACTGAAGCTTTCTTT
CDR3: CASSYRLWTEAFF

D: -
V: TRBV6-5
size: -
J: TRBJ1-1
DNA: TGTGCCAGCAGTCGTGGCCCTGAAGCTTTCTTT
CDR3: CASSRGPEAFF

D: -
V: TRBV19
size: -
J: TRBJ1-2
DNA: TGTGCCAGTAGTCCGGCCAACCGGGGGGATGGCTACACCTTC
CDR3: CASSPANRGDGYTF

D: -
V: TRBV6-5
size: -
J: TRBJ1-2
DNA: TGTGCCAGCAGTTACTCTATTACAGGCTATGGCTACACCTTC
CDR3: CASSYSITGYGYTF

D: -
V: TRBV6-1
size: -
J: TRBJ1-2
DNA: TGTGCCAGCAGTGAAGCGGCGAGGGCACATGGCTACACCTTC
CDR3: CASSEAARAHGYTF

D: -
V: TRBV7-9
size: -
J: TRBJ1-2
DNA: TGTGCCAGCAGCCCGGACAGCCAGGTTAACTATGGCTACACCTTC
CDR3: CASSPDSQVNYGYTF

D: -
V: TRBV4-3
size: -
J: TRBJ2-3
DNA: TGCGCCAGCAGCCAAGATATGCGTTCAGATACGCAGTATTTT
CDR3: CASSQDMRSDTQYF

D: -
V: TRBV6-5
size: -
J: TRBJ2-1
DNA: TGTGCCAGCAGTCCCCCGAATGAGCAGTTCTTC
CDR3: CASSPPNEQFF

D: TRBD2
V: TRBV19
size: -
J: TRBJ2-1
DNA: TGTGCCAGTAGTATGCGGGGGGTTTACAATGAGCAGTTCTTC
CDR3: CASSMRGVYNEQFF

D: TRBD2
V: TRBV24-1
size: -
J: TRBJ2-5
DNA: TGTGCCACCAAGTACGGGGGGATGGAGACCCAGTACTTC
CDR3: CATKYGGMETQYF

D: -
V: TRBV9
size: -
J: TRBJ2-2
DNA: TGTGCCAGCAGCCGGTGGGGGGACCTGGTCACCGGGGAGCTGTTTTTT
CDR3: CASSRWGDLVTGELFF